The 17 T cell receptor beta chains reported below all come from one sample, sequenced in a study of blood T cell repertoires in COVID-19. The repertoire was sequenced with immunoSEQ multiplex PCR; TCRdb's copy has only in-frame clones and lacks some. The sample consists of 45,000 to 70,000 clones, roughly 80% of them appearing once. Sequencing was carried out using peripheral blood. The source is a woman aged 80 or over with acute or convalescent COVID-19.

V gene TRBV4-1 combines with J gene TRBJ2-3, with 12 nucleotides matching TRBD2. In germline, CDR1 is MGHRA, CDR2 YSYEKL. Losses at the gene ends were 1 base for V and 4 bases for J; bases not matched to a gene: 6. The CDR3 totals 17 residues. Here the CDR3 DNA reads TGCGCCAGCAGCCAAGCCCCTAGCGGGGGGGCCGCAGATACGCAGTATTTT. Translated, it gives CASSQAPSGGAADTQYF.

The chain is built from TRBV7-9 and TRBJ1-6; 7 nucleotides match TRBD1. CDR3 size: 14 residues. Trimming removed 5 bases from V and 4 bases from J; junction bases left unmatched: 2. The germline V gene has CDR1 SEHNR and CDR2 FQNEAQ (reference sequence). Here the CDR3 reads CASSQGQYNSPLHF. The CDR3 nucleotides read TGTGCCAGCAGCCAGGGACAGTATAATTCACCCCTCCACTTT.

This rearrangement joins TRBV6-1 to TRBJ1-3, with a possible D match to TRBD1 (6 bases). V gave up 3 bases and J gave up 0 bases, with 9 bases separating them. The CDR3 spans 15 residues. Germline V gene lookup returns CDR1 MNHNS and CDR2 SASEGT. The CDR3 here is CASSDGGYSGNTIYF. For the CDR3, the DNA is TGTGCCAGCAGTGATGGGGGCTACTCTGGAAACACCATATATTTT.

In this sample, this clone turned up once. This rearrangement joins TRBV2 to TRBJ1-5; TRBD1 matches 9 bases. CDR1 SNHLY and CDR2 FYNNEI come from the germline V gene. V lost 3 bases and J lost 10; bases outside the gene matches: 4. The CDR3 is made up of 13 amino acids. This CDR3 is CASSDDRGVPQHF. In DNA form, the CDR3 reads TGTGCCAGCAGTGATGACAGGGGGGTTCCCCAGCATTTT.

The rearrangement uses TRBV6-5 and TRBJ2-5, with TRBD1 matching over 8 bases. The V gene's germline CDR1 is MNHEY and CDR2 SVGAGI. Germline trimming cut 8 bases from V and 3 bases from J; bases unmatched to any gene: 8. The CDR3 spans 14 residues. The CDR3 DNA sequence: TGTGCCAGCGGTAGGGACAGGACGAAAGAGACCCAGTACTTC. Translation: CASGRDRTKETQYF.

CDR3: CASSRVPGDAEAFF. DNA of the CDR3: TGTGCCAGCTCACGTGTACCCGGGGATGCTGAAGCTTTCTTT. The chain carries TRBV18 and TRBJ1-1; unclear D gene. With 4 bases removed from V and 6 bases from J, the gap between germline ends came to 15 bases. The CDR3 spans 14 residues. From germline, CDR1 is KGHSH and CDR2 LQKENI. Full variable domain (remainder filled in from reference TRBV18 and TRBJ1-1): NAGVMQNPRHLVRRRGQEARLRCSPMKGHSHVYWYRQLPEEGLKFMVYLQKENIIDESGMPKERFSAEFPKEGPSILRIQQVVRGDSAAYFCASSRVPGDAEAFFGQGTRLTVV.

V and J are TRBV7-8 and TRBJ1-3, with D possibly TRBD1 on 5 matching bases. CDR1 and CDR2 (germline): SGHVS, FQNEAQ. V was cut by 1 base and J by 3 bases, with 10 bases left in between. The CDR3 totals 15 residues. CDR3 coding DNA: TGTGCCAGCAGCTTAGGGGGGGTCTTTGGAAACACCATATATTTT. Translating gives CASSLGGVFGNTIYF.

The chain uses TRBV5-1 and TRBJ2-2; perhaps TRBD1 as D (7 bases). The CDR3 has 15 residues. V lost 5 bases and J lost 0, with 11 bases in between. CDR1 and CDR2 from the germline V gene are SGHRS and YFSETQ. CDR3 sequence: CASREGQTNTGELFF. Written as DNA, the CDR3 is TGCGCCAGCAGGGAGGGACAGACGAACACCGGGGAGCTGTTTTTT.

The gene calls are TRBV18 and TRBJ2-7; 7 nucleotides match TRBD1. The CDR3 covers 13 residues. The germline CDR1 and CDR2 sequences are KGHSH and LQKENI. V was clipped by 3 bases and J by 4 bases; unmatched bases: 3. The CDR3 protein is CASSPGQRYEQYF. The DNA of the CDR3 is TGTGCCAGCTCACCGGGACAGAGGTACGAGCAGTACTTC.

V gene TRBV27 combines with J gene TRBJ1-1, with D possibly being TRBD1 (5 bases). This CDR3 comprises 14 residues. Trimming stripped 5 bases from V and 4 bases from J, with 14 bases between. Germline V gene sequence: CDR1 MNHEY, CDR2 SMNVEV (reference sequence). CDR3 sequence: CASSASGLSTEAFF. The CDR3 DNA reads TGTGCCAGCAGTGCCTCAGGGTTGTCCACTGAAGCTTTCTTT.

The genes are TRBV6-5 and TRBJ2-7, with 10 bases fitting TRBD1. Germline CDR1 MNHEY, CDR2 SVGAGI. The CDR3 runs to 14 residues. V trimming: 5 bases; J trimming: 3 bases; junction bases outside the gene matches: 4. CDR3 sequence (DNA): TGTGCCAGCAGTAAGGACAGGGGGATCTACGAGCAGTACTTC. The encoded protein is CASSKDRGIYEQYF.

V usage is TRBV19 and J usage is TRBJ1-1; 8 bases line up with TRBD1. CDR1 is LNHDA and CDR2 is SQIVND in the germline V gene (reference sequence). The J segment lost 0 bases and the V segment lost 6 bases, leaving 6 bases of the junction unmatched. The CDR3 has 15 residues. In nucleotides, the CDR3 is TGTGCCAGTAGCCAAGACAGGGGCCTGAACACTGAAGCTTTCTTT. Translating gives CASSQDRGLNTEAFF.

This clone was detected only once. This chain uses TRBV2 with TRBJ1-4; TRBD1 might be the D (5 bases). The CDR3 has 14 amino acids. Looked up from germline, CDR1 is SNHLY and CDR2 is FYNNEI. CDR3 nucleotides: TGTGCAGCGGGGAGGGGAACAACTAATGAAAAACTGTTTTTT. Translation gives CAAGRGTTNEKLFF.

The rearrangement uses TRBV2 and TRBJ2-5; weak D call: TRBD2 (7 bases). Germline CDR1 SNHLY, CDR2 FYNNEI. V shed 2 bases and J shed 4 bases, with 14 bases lying between them. This CDR3 is 15 amino acids long. Here the CDR3 DNA reads TGTGCCAGCAGTGAAAAGGGGGGGGTTGGAGAGACCCAGTACTTC. It encodes CASSEKGGVGETQYF.

The V and J genes are TRBV5-6 and TRBJ2-3; 7 bases line up with TRBD2. The CDR3 has 16 residues. With 1 base clipped from V and 1 base from J, the junction kept 6 bases outside the gene matches. The germline V gene has CDR1 SGHDT and CDR2 YYEEEE. For the CDR3, the DNA is TGTGCCAGCAGCTTGTTAGTCCGGGGGGGCACAGATACGCAGTATTTT. It encodes CASSLLVRGGTDTQYF.

The V and J genes are TRBV25-1 and TRBJ1-6, with a tentative D call TRBD1 (5 bases). Germline CDR1 and CDR2: MGHDK and SYGVNS. V was clipped by 6 bases and J by 10 bases, with 16 bases between them. The CDR3 is made up of 14 amino acids. The CDR3 DNA is TGTGCCAGCAGAACCGGGGGGAACGCGTCACCCCTCCACTTT. Residues: CASRTGGNASPLHF.

The chain combines TRBV6-5 with TRBJ2-7, with TRBD2 identical over 7 bases. The CDR3 has 12 residues. Germline CDR1 MNHEY, CDR2 SVGAGI. The J segment lost 5 bases and the V segment lost 7 bases, leaving 5 bases of the junction unmatched. The CDR3 coding sequence is TGTGCCAGCATCTGGGGGGGTGACGAGCAGTACTTC. Residues: CASIWGGDEQYF.